Below are 14 T cell receptor beta chains sequenced from a single sample in a study of cytomegalovirus exposure and HLA in healthy donors (dated by TCRdb to the late 2010s). The library was built by means of the immunoSEQ multiplex PCR assay. For the multiplex PCR, a mixture combining 60 forward primers for TCR Vbeta segments and 13 reverse primers for TCR Jbeta segments was used. TCRdb mirrors the immuneACCESS table, restricted to in-frame sequences. Some clones are absent from its copies; in checked studies, under half trace to an unresolved V gene, and the reason for the others is unknown. The table for this sample lists 60,000 to 70,000 clones; 55% to 75% of them were counted only once. The ten largest clones represent around a sixth of the sample. Sample: PBMCs. These receptors all stem from a middle-aged man in good health and CMV-seropositive.

V gene TRBV11-2 combines with J gene TRBJ2-7, with D tentatively TRBD2 (6 bases). The CDR3 consists of 14 residues. V shed 3 bases and J shed 4 bases, with 13 bases lying between them. Germline V lookup: CDR1 SGHAT, CDR2 FQNNGV. The CDR3 region has the DNA TGTGCCAGCAGCTTCGGGGGAGACCTATACGAGCAGTACTTC. Translating gives CASSFGGDLYEQYF. Full variable domain (missing parts from reference TRBV11-2 and TRBJ2-7): EAGVAQSPRYKIIEKRQSVAFWCNPISGHATLYWYQQILGQGPKLLIQFQNNGVVDDSQLPKDRFSAERLKGVDSTLKIQPAKLEDSAVYLCASSFGGDLYEQYFGPGTRLTVT.

Only a few counts were recorded for this clone. The V gene is TRBV6-5, the J gene TRBJ1-2; D unclear. This CDR3 has 15 residues. Trimming left V 4 bases short and J 5 bases short, with 17 bases between. Germline values: CDR1 MNHEY, CDR2 SVGAGI. In nucleotides, the CDR3 is TGTGCCAGCAGTTTCGATCCTACCGGGAGGTATGGCTACACCTTC. Translating it yields CASSFDPTGRYGYTF.

The V call is TRBV2, the J call TRBJ1-4, with TRBD1 as a possible D gene (5 bases). Germline CDR1 reads SNHLY; CDR2 reads FYNNEI. Trimming removed 6 bases at V and 4 bases at J, with 12 bases between. This CDR3 is built from 14 residues. The CDR3 sequence: CASSYRQHNEKLFF. The DNA for the CDR3 is TGTGCCAGCAGCTATCGACAGCATAATGAAAAACTGTTTTTT.

This chain uses TRBV30 with TRBJ2-7, with D tentatively TRBD1 (5 bases). The CDR3 contains 11 residues. Trimming left V 7 bases short and J 3 bases short, with 10 bases between. Germline V gives CDR1 GTSNPN, CDR2 SVGIG (reference sequence). The CDR3 DNA reads TGTGCCTTGGACACCTTCTACGAGCAGTACTTC. The encoded protein is CALDTFYEQYF.

The V and J genes are TRBV5-1 and TRBJ2-7, with 10 nucleotides matching TRBD1. There are 14 residues in the CDR3. The V and J ends lost 4 bases and 4 bases, in that order; junction bases with no gene match: 5. Germline CDR1 is SGHRS and CDR2 is YFSETQ. The CDR3 is CASSVRTGGYEQYF. DNA of the CDR3: TGCGCCAGCAGCGTTAGGACAGGGGGGTACGAGCAGTACTTC.

The rearrangement joins TRBV30 to TRBJ1-5, with a tentative D call TRBD1 (6 bases). The CDR3 is 15 residues long. V was pared by 3 bases and J by 1 base, with 13 bases between. Germline CDR1 reads GTSNPN; CDR2 reads SVGIG (reference sequence). The CDR3, as DNA: TGTGCCTGGAGCCGGGGGGACATGAGCAATCAGCCCCAGCATTTT. The encoded protein is CAWSRGDMSNQPQHF.

The chain couples TRBV27 to TRBJ1-6; tentatively, D is TRBD1 (5 bases). CDR3 length: 15 residues. V lost 4 bases and J 5 bases, leaving 12 bases between the germline ends. Per germline, CDR1 MNHEY and CDR2 SMNVEV (reference sequence). The CDR3 sequence is CASSSGLPNNSPLHF. In DNA, the CDR3 is TGTGCCAGCAGTTCGGGACTTCCCAATAATTCACCCCTCCACTTT.

The DNA for the CDR3 is TGTGCCAGCAGTTGGGGGGTCCCCTCTGGGGCCAACGTCCTGACTTTC. This encodes CASSWGVPSGANVLTF. This chain links TRBV6-5 with TRBJ2-6; D possibly corresponds to TRBD2 (6 bases). V was cut by 4 bases and J by 0 bases, with 10 bases left in between. The V gene's germline CDR1 is MNHEY and CDR2 SVGAGI. The CDR3 totals 16 residues.

The V and J genes are TRBV7-2 and TRBJ1-2, with TRBD1 matching 7 bases. The V gene end was trimmed by 5 bases and the J gene end by 4 bases; junction bases not matched to a gene: 7. This CDR3 region has 14 residues. Germline CDR1 and CDR2: SGHTA and FQGNSA. CDR3 sequence: CASSGRDSSYGYTF. As DNA, the CDR3 is TGTGCCAGCAGCGGCCGGGACAGCAGCTATGGCTACACCTTC.

The chain employs TRBV10-3 and TRBJ2-1; 9 bases map to TRBD2. CDR3 length: 14 amino acids. Germline assignment: CDR1 ENHRY and CDR2 SYGVKD. Trimming removed 8 bases from V and 9 bases from J; junction bases left unmatched: 11. This chain's CDR3 is CAIDVAGETGEQFF. The CDR3 nucleotides are TGTGCCATCGACGTAGCGGGGGAGACCGGTGAGCAGTTCTTC.

DNA of the CDR3: TGCGCCAGCAGCCAATCTACCGGGACAGGGAGGGCCGGGGAGCTGTTTTTT. Its translation: CASSQSTGTGRAGELFF. V gene TRBV4-1 combines with J gene TRBJ2-2; 9 bases agree with TRBD1. V lost 2 bases and J lost 6; bases outside the gene matches: 10. CDR1 MGHRA and CDR2 YSYEKL come from the germline V gene. CDR3 size: 17 residues.

This chain links TRBV11-3 with TRBJ2-7, with 8 bases aligning to TRBD2. V lost 3 bases, J lost 1 base, and 5 bases stayed unmatched. Germline V gene sequence: CDR1 SGHNT, CDR2 YENEEA. CDR3 length: 15 amino acids. The CDR3 DNA sequence: TGTGCCAGCAGCTTGGCTAGCGGGCCTTCCTACGAGCAGTACTTC. Translating it yields CASSLASGPSYEQYF.

The chain joins TRBV9 to TRBJ1-2, with 11 bases aligning to TRBD1. V shed 5 bases, J shed 4 bases, and the junction held 4 bases outside the gene matches. Germline CDR1 is SGDLS and CDR2 is YYNGEE. This CDR3 has 14 residues. DNA of the CDR3: TGTGCCAGCAGAGGACAGGGGGCTGGCTATGGCTACACCTTC. It yields the protein CASRGQGAGYGYTF.

The sample holds a few counts of this clone. V and J are TRBV30 and TRBJ1-1; 12 bases line up with TRBD1. The ends lost 3 bases at V and 9 bases at J; junction bases unmatched: 17. Germline lookup yields CDR1 GTSNPN and CDR2 SVGIG (reference sequence). This CDR3 has 17 amino acids. The CDR3 loop reads CAWRILGTGGTVAKAFF. DNA for the CDR3: TGTGCCTGGAGGATTCTTGGGACAGGGGGCACCGTAGCCAAAGCTTTCTTT.